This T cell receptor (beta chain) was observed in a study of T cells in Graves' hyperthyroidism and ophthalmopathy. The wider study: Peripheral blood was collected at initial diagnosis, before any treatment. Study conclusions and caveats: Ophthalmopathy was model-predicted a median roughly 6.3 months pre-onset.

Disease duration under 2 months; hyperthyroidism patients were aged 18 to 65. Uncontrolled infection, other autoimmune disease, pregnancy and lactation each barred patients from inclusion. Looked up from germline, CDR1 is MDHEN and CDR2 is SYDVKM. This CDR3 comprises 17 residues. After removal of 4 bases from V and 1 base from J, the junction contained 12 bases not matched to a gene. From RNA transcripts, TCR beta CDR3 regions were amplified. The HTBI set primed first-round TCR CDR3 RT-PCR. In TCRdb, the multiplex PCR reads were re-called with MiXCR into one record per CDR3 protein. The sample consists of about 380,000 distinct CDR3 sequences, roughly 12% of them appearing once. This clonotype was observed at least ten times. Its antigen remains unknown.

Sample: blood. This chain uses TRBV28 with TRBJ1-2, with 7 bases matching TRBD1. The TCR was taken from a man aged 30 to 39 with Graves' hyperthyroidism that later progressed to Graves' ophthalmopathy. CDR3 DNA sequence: TGTGCCAGCAGTTCCACCTGGTCCGGGACAGATAACTATGGCTACACCTTC. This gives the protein CASSSTWSGTDNYGYTF.